Here is one T cell receptor beta chain with its context. The source of the sample is a study of T cells expressing NK-cell markers. CDR3 length: 16 amino acids. Germline loops: CDR1 SGHRS, CDR2 YFSETQ. Reanalyzing the 5' RACE reads, TCRdb keeps one entry per CDR3 protein, without DNA. The table lists approximately 170,000 distinct CDR3 sequences, with roughly a fifth in the top ten. This rearrangement joins TRBV5-1 to TRBJ2-5. Sequencing was carried out using blood T cells: a sorted CD56 or NKG2C T cell subset, CD4+ or CD8+ T cells, or bulk PBMC T cells (not recorded which). This TCR was recovered from a man aged 18-70 years in good health. The CDR3 sequence is CASSAFVAEPQETQYF. The variable domain in full, completed from reference TRBV5-1 and TRBJ2-5, reads KAGVTQTPRYLIKTRGQQVTLSCSPISGHRSVSWYQQTPGQGLQFLFEYFSETQRNKGNFPGRFSGRQFSNSRSEMNVSTLELGDSALYLCASSAFVAEPQETQYFGPGTRLLVL.